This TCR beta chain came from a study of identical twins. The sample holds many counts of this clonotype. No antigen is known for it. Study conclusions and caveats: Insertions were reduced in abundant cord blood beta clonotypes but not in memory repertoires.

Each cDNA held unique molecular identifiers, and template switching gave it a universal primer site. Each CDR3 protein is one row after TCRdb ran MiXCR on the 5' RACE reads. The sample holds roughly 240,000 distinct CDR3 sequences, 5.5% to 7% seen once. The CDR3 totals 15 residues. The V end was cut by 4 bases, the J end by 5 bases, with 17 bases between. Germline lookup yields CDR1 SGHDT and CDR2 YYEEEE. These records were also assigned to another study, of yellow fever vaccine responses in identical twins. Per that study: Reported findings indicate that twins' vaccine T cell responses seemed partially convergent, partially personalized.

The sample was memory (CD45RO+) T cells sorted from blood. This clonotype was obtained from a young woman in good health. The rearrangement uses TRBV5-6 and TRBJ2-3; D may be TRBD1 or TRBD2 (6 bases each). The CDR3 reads CASSQEPRGGDTQYF. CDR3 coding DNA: TGTGCCAGCAGCCAAGAACCCAGGGGAGGAGATACGCAGTATTTT.